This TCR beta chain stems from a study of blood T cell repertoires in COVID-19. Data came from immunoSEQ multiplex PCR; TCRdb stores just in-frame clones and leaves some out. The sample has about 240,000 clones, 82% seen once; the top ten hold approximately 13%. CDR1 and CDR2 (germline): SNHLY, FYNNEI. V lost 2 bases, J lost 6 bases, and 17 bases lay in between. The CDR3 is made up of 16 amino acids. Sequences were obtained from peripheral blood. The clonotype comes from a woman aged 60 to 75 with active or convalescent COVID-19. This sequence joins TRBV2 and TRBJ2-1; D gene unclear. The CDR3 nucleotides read TGTGCCAGCAGTGAAATTGCTAGTCGGGTGGGCAATGAGCAGTTCTTC. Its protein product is CASSEIASRVGNEQFF.